These 9 T cell receptor beta chains share one sample of origin, sequenced in a study of blood T cell repertoires in COVID-19. Produced via immunoSEQ multiplex PCR; TCRdb's table is partial and in-frame only. The sample includes 350,000 to 400,000 clones, around 91% of them seen just once. The sample consisted of peripheral blood. These receptors all come from a man aged 18-30 years with active or convalescent COVID-19.

V and J are TRBV3-1 (or the pseudogene TRBV3-2) and TRBJ2-3; 11 bases fit TRBD2. This CDR3 contains 16 residues. Germline loops: CDR1 LGHDT, CDR2 YNNKEL (reference sequence). Germline trimming cut 2 bases from V and 6 bases from J; bases unmatched to any gene: 7. The CDR3 spells CASSQLAGGWDDTQYF. CDR3 nucleotides: TGTGCCAGCAGCCAACTAGCGGGGGGTTGGGACGATACGCAGTATTTT.

CDR3 sequence (DNA): TGTGCCAGCAGTTCCAAAGGGTGGACTAGCGGGGGGACCAGCTCCTACGAGCAGTACTTC. Translation: CASSSKGWTSGGTSSYEQYF. The chain combines TRBV27 with TRBJ2-7, with 14 bases that match TRBD2. Trimming at V came to 4 bases and at J to 0 bases, leaving 14 bases not matched to a gene. This CDR3 has 20 residues. Germline V gene sequence: CDR1 MNHEY, CDR2 SMNVEV (reference sequence).

V is TRBV5-5 and J is TRBJ1-2; TRBD1 matches 7 bases. The CDR3 is made up of 16 amino acids. Germline CDR1 and CDR2: SGHKS and YYEKEE (reference sequence). V dropped 5 bases and J dropped 7; count of bases not matched to a gene: 17. CDR3 amino acids: CASSPSWARGSFGYTF. The CDR3 bases are TGTGCCAGCAGTCCTTCATGGGCCAGGGGGTCTTTTGGCTACACCTTC. The whole variable domain, remainder taken from reference TRBV5-5 and TRBJ1-2, is DAGVTQSPTHLIKTRGQQVTLRCSPISGHKSVSWYQQVLGQGPQFIFQYYEKEERGRGNFPDRFSARQFPNYSSELNVNALLLGDSALYLCASSPSWARGSFGYTFGSGTRLTVV.

This rearrangement joins TRBV5-8 to TRBJ2-3, with D uncertain. CDR3 length: 15 amino acids. V was shortened by 0 bases and J by 1 base, with 9 bases between the two germline ends. CDR1 SGHTS and CDR2 YDEGEE come from the germline V gene. CDR3 protein: CASSLGNPGTDTQYF. DNA for the CDR3: TGTGCCAGCAGCTTGGGAAATCCAGGCACAGATACGCAGTATTTT.

The chain uses TRBV4-3 and TRBJ2-7, with 8 bases identical to TRBD1. J gave up 3 bases and V 1 base, and 5 bases lay outside the gene matches. The CDR3 covers 15 residues. The germline CDR1 and CDR2 sequences are LGHNA and YSLEER. In nucleotides, the CDR3 is TGCGCCAGCAGCCAAGGCCGGGACAGGATCTACGAGCAGTACTTC. Its protein product is CASSQGRDRIYEQYF.

This chain uses TRBV3-1 (or the pseudogene TRBV3-2) with TRBJ2-5; TRBD2 matches at 10 bases. This CDR3 has 15 amino acids. The J segment lost 5 bases and the V segment lost 4 bases, leaving 7 bases of the junction unmatched. CDR1 LGHDT and CDR2 YNNKEL come from the germline V gene (reference sequence). The CDR3 region is CASSLPGLARETQYF. CDR3 nucleotides: TGTGCCAGCAGCCTACCGGGACTAGCGAGGGAGACCCAGTACTTC.

This clone was observed a few times. The chain is built from TRBV27 and TRBJ1-2, with D unclear. Germline CDR1 MNHEY, CDR2 SMNVEV (reference sequence). There are 14 residues in the CDR3. Trimming shortened V by 5 bases and J by 5 bases, and 15 bases separated the two germline ends. The CDR3 nucleotides are TGTGCCAGCAGTCCGAACAGCCGTCCGTATGGCTACACCTTC. Its translation is CASSPNSRPYGYTF.

This clone appeared a few times. V and J are TRBV20-1 and TRBJ1-1; D gene unclear. Trimming removed 3 bases at V and 5 bases at J, with 7 bases between. Germline lookup yields CDR1 DFQATT and CDR2 SNEGSKA (reference sequence). The CDR3 loop spans 11 amino acids. CDR3 region: CSASRRTEAFF. CDR3 sequence (DNA): TGCAGTGCTAGCCGTCGGACTGAAGCTTTCTTT.

The CDR3 reads CASSSGFQETQYF. In DNA form, the CDR3 reads TGTGCCAGCAGCTCCGGGTTCCAAGAGACCCAGTACTTC. The chain employs TRBV11-2 and TRBJ2-5; D call uncertain. This CDR3 is 13 amino acids long. Trimming removed 4 bases from V and 1 base from J, with 7 bases in between. The germline gives CDR1 SGHAT, CDR2 FQNNGV. Variable domain in full (rest from reference TRBV11-2 and TRBJ2-5): EAGVAQSPRYKIIEKRQSVAFWCNPISGHATLYWYQQILGQGPKLLIQFQNNGVVDDSQLPKDRFSAERLKGVDSTLKIQPAKLEDSAVYLCASSSGFQETQYFGPGTRLLVL.